This TCR beta chain was recovered during a study of sequential checkpoint blockade in melanoma (dated by TCRdb to 2018 to 2020). In terms of the full investigation: Patients were assigned by 1:1 randomization to either first-line nivolumab followed by ipilimumab (arm A) or ipilimumab followed by nivolumab (arm B). Maintenance nivolumab was given following each of the two trial sequences. Broader findings and caveats from the paper: The response-prediction model combining TCR metrics and mutation burden needs validation in larger, independent patient cohorts.

In its sample, this clone comes out as medium-sized (0.01 to 0.1%). Its antigen remains unidentified. Per-base qualities were not stored, and no clone one base away is much larger. V is reduced by 4 bases and J by 4 bases, leaving a spacing of 8 bases between them. Including the terminal cysteine and phenylalanine, the CDR3 comprises 13 residues. Of the read, only the CDR3 DNA is kept; its 39 bases are in frame from base 1. Taken from the germline V gene, the CDR1 and CDR2 loops are MGHDK and SYGVNS. The treatment or condition label corresponds to: randomized to nivolumab then ipilimumab (arm A) or the reverse (arm B). Prior DNA-damaging chemotherapy had not been received by any trial patient. Live CD3+CD8+ cells negative for CD19 and CD56 were sorted from thawed PBMCs on a FACS Aria II flow cytometer. The samples were obtained from melanoma patients enrolled in CheckMate 064, an open-label, randomized phase II trial testing sequential checkpoint blockade. Leukapheresis was used to collect peripheral blood mononuclear cells, which were then purified with Ficoll-Paque and frozen in human serum with about 10% DMSO. Right after sorting, the blood CD3+CD8+ cells were verified to be >95% pure, and DNA extraction followed.

TCRbeta CDR3 regions were immunosequenced from genomic DNA with the immunoSEQ Assay. Before high-throughput sequencing, genomic DNA was amplified using bias-controlled multiplex PCR. As for the original processing: To quantify the absolute abundance of each unique TCRbeta CDR3 region, the sequences were collapsed and filtered. Clonality was defined as 1 minus Pielou's evenness and was calculated using productive rearrangements only. Clones with significantly greater frequencies in on-treatment versus baseline samples were identified using a previously published method. In its TCRdb copy, this immuneACCESS table keeps in-frame sequences only and misses some clones. Where compared with another copy, unresolved V genes explain less than half of these, and the others have no known cause. V and J calls and clone size are copied from that table; D and trimming were computed from the DNA. This sample is represented by approximately 23,000 clones; approximately 79% of them were singletons. 27% of the sample is held by the ten biggest clonotypes.

Recombination linked TRBV25-1 to TRBJ1-3; no confident D gene assignment can be made. The origin of this receptor is a human donor with melanoma. Sequenced here: CD8+ T cells sorted from blood (inferred from file names), sampled from a patient given nivolumab and ipilimumab in sequence. The CDR3: CASSVQNGNTIYF. The bases are TGTGCCAGCAGTGTACAGAACGGAAACACCATATATTTT.